The subject of this entry is one T cell receptor (beta chain). The germline V gene encodes CDR1 SGHNT and CDR2 YENEEA. The length of the CDR3 is 15 residues. With V trimmed by 5 bases and J by 3 bases, 8 bases remained unmatched. Libraries were prepared by immunoSEQ multiplex PCR; TCRdb keeps only in-frame clonotypes and omits some of them. Here the sample spans about 280,000 clones, about four fifths being singletons. This specimen comes from a study of blood T cell repertoires in COVID-19. A case of COVID-19 had been met by exposed participants within 2 weeks before study entry. The chain is built from TRBV11-3 and TRBJ2-3; TRBD2 matches at 7 bases. The receptor was isolated from a man in his forties or fifties who had been exposed to COVID-19. The specimen was PBMCs or T cells enriched from blood (not recorded which). CDR3 in amino acids: CASSNKRDMTDTQYF. The CDR3 region has the DNA TGTGCCAGCAGCAACAAGCGGGATATGACAGATACGCAGTATTTT.